This T cell receptor beta chain is from a study of blood T cell repertoires in COVID-19. Participants' own reports of clinical history determined their cohort assignment. This clone has a single count. As originally analysed: Reference gene primer amplification in the assay estimated nucleated cell counts. The repertoire was sequenced with immunoSEQ multiplex PCR; TCRdb's copy has only in-frame clones and lacks some. The V and J calls and clone size come from that table; D and trimming were worked out from the DNA. The table includes about 300,000 clones, under 90% detected once. The clonotype comes from a man aged 25 to 40 who had recovered from COVID-19. What was sequenced was PBMCs or T cells enriched from blood (not recorded which).

Written as DNA, the CDR3 is TGCGCCAGCAGCGCAGGGACAGGGTTTGTCGGGGAGCTGTTTTTT. Residues: CASSAGTGFVGELFF. V gene TRBV5-1 combines with J gene TRBJ2-2, with 9 bases identical to TRBD1. Germline CDR1 is SGHRS and CDR2 is YFSETQ. The CDR3 runs to 15 residues. Trimming at V came to 4 bases and at J to 7 bases, leaving 8 bases not matched to a gene.